The 9 T cell receptor beta chains in this list originate from one sample, sequenced in a study of response to subunit inactivated influenza vaccine. TCRdb analysed the RT-PCR reads with MiXCR anew, one entry per CDR3 protein. Of roughly 700,000 distinct CDR3 sequences in the sample, around 13% were seen once. Sequences were derived from PBMCs from blood, sampled 14 to 15 days before vaccination. These receptors all come from a man between 50 and 59 years old who received an inactivated influenza vaccine.

The gene calls are TRBV5-1 and TRBJ2-3; D ambiguous. CDR1 SGHRS and CDR2 YFSETQ come from the germline V gene. The CDR3 spans 15 residues. Trimming took off 5 bases at V and 3 bases at J, with 16 bases between the two ends. The CDR3 reads CASRKTGVLTDTQYF. DNA of the CDR3: TGCGCCAGCAGGAAGACGGGTGTTTTGACAGATACGCAGTATTTT.

The chain has TRBV7-8 and TRBJ2-3, with D maybe TRBD1 (6 bases). Per the germline V gene, CDR1 is SGHVS and CDR2 is FQNEAQ. V was trimmed by 3 bases and J by 6 bases, leaving 13 bases between them. There are 14 residues in the CDR3. The CDR3 DNA sequence: TGTGCCAGCAGCTTTTTACAGGGAGTGGATACGCAGTATTTT. Protein product: CASSFLQGVDTQYF.

This clonotype was seen repeatedly, ten times or more. The rearrangement uses TRBV7-2 and TRBJ2-1; tentative D call: TRBD2 (5 bases). The CDR3 has 13 residues. V was pared by 1 base and J by 14 bases, with 15 bases between. Germline V gene sequence: CDR1 SGHTA, CDR2 FQGNSA. The CDR3 is CASSLEEVGVKFF. CDR3 coding DNA: TGTGCCAGCAGCTTAGAGGAAGTGGGAGTAAAGTTCTTC.

The genes are TRBV30 and TRBJ1-1; 7 nucleotides align to TRBD1. This CDR3 contains 14 residues. Germline CDR1 GTSNPN, CDR2 SVGIG (reference sequence). Trimming took 1 base from V and 5 from J; bases not matched to a gene: 7. CDR3 amino acids: CAWSASGGYTEAFF. Here the CDR3 DNA reads TGTGCCTGGAGTGCCTCAGGGGGGTATACTGAAGCTTTCTTT.

This clonotype was picked up many times. The V gene is TRBV5-1, the J gene TRBJ1-1; D gene unclear. Germline CDR1 reads SGHRS; CDR2 reads YFSETQ. This CDR3 comprises 15 residues. Deletions cut 7 bases from V and 2 bases from J, with 18 bases between. CDR3 sequence (DNA): TGCGCCAGCGGGCCAACCGGAAGAACAAACACTGAAGCTTTCTTT. It codes for CASGPTGRTNTEAFF.

Many counts were recorded for this clonotype. The chain uses TRBV5-1 and TRBJ2-5, with D hard to call. CDR1 is SGHRS and CDR2 is YFSETQ in the germline V gene. The CDR3 runs to 13 residues. V dropped 0 bases and J dropped 5 bases, with 8 bases sitting between them. CDR3 bases: TGCGCCAGCAGCTTGGGCAGCTTGGAGACCCAGTACTTC. This translates into CASSLGSLETQYF.

Comments on this clonotype: The junction does not match germline at one end; this may be a read error. The rearrangement joins TRBV12-3 or TRBV12-4 to TRBJ2-2; 7 nucleotides match TRBD1. The CDR3 consists of 15 residues. CDR3 sequence: CASSLTTGNSGELFF. The CDR3 bases are TGTGCCAGCAGTTTAACGACAGGGAACTCCGGGGAGCTGTTTTTT.

The rearrangement uses TRBV18 and TRBJ2-7; D perhaps matches TRBD2 (5 bases). The CDR3 is made up of 14 amino acids. With 6 bases removed from V and 5 bases from J, the gap between germline ends came to 17 bases. The germline gives CDR1 KGHSH, CDR2 LQKENI. CDR3 DNA: TGTGCCAGCTCTCCCAGACGAGGGTGGGACGAGCAGTACTTC. It encodes CASSPRRGWDEQYF.

This clonotype was seen at least ten times. The rearrangement joins TRBV5-1 to TRBJ2-1; a weak D match, TRBD1 (6 bases). The CDR3 has 15 residues. Trimming removed 1 base at V and 3 bases at J, with 11 bases between. The germline gives CDR1 SGHRS, CDR2 YFSETQ. The CDR3 DNA follows: TGCGCCAGCAGCTTGTCAGGGGCCGACTACAATGAGCAGTTCTTC. Translated: CASSLSGADYNEQFF. Complete variable domain (other parts from reference TRBV5-1 and TRBJ2-1): KAGVTQTPRYLIKTRGQQVTLSCSPISGHRSVSWYQQTPGQGLQFLFEYFSETQRNKGNFPGRFSGRQFSNSRSEMNVSTLELGDSALYLCASSLSGADYNEQFFGPGTRLTVL.